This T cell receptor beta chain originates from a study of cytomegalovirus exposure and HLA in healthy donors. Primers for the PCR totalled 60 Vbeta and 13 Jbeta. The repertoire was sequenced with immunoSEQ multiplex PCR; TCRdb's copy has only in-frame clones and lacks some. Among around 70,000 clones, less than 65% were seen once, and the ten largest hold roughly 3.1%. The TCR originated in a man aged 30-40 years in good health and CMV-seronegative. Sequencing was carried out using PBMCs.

The CDR3 DNA reads as TGCAGTGCTAGGAACTTGGAGACCCAGTACTTC. Translated: CSARNLETQYF. V and J are TRBV20-1 and TRBJ2-5, with D hard to call. Germline V CDR1 and CDR2: DFQATT, SNEGSKA (reference sequence). This CDR3 is built from 11 residues. V lost 3 bases, J lost 5 bases, and 7 bases lay in between.